This paragraph reports one TCR beta chain. No antigen is known for it. This specimen comes from a study of T cell repertoires in cytomegalovirus infection. TCRdb ran MiXCR on the reads and lists one entry per CDR3 protein. Counted here are roughly 69,000 distinct CDR3 sequences, 20% to 25% occurring once; the ten biggest clones make up 65% to 85%. General observations from the study: Adding up the frequency of public TCR beta families identified people who carried CMV plus the relevant HLA. What dominated the ex vivo response were HLA-C-restricted CMV-specific TCR beta clonotypes.

This clonotype was obtained from a human donor in good health (CMV status not recorded). Some clones in this sample may be carry-over from other donors' samples. The sample was CD8+ T cells from cultured PBMCs, taken from culture after CMV antigen stimulation.

This chain's CDR3 is CASSTSRELVRMNTEAFF. The CDR3 DNA reads TGTGCCAGCAGCACTAGCCGGGAACTAGTCAGGATGAACACTGAAGCTTTCTTT. The chain is built from TRBV7-2 and TRBJ1-1; D is ambiguous. The CDR3 covers 18 residues. Trimming took 5 bases from V and 0 from J, leaving 22 bases between them. Germline CDR1 is SGHTA and CDR2 is FQGNSA.